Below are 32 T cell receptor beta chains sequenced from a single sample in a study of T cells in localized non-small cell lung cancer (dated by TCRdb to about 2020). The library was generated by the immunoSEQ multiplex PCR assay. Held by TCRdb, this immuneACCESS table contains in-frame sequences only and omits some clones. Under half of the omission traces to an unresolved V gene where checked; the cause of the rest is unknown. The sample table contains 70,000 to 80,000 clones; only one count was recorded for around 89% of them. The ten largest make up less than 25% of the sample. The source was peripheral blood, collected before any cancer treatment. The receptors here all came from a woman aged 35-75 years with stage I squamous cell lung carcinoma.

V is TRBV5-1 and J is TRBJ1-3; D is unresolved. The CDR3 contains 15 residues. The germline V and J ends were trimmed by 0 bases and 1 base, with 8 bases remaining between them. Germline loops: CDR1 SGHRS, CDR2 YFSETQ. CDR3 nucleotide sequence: TGCGCCAGCAGCTTGGGACATATTTCTGGAAACACCATATATTTT. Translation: CASSLGHISGNTIYF.

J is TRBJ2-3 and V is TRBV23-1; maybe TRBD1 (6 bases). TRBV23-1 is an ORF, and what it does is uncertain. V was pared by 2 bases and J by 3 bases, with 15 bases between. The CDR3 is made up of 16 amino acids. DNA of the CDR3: TGCGCCAGCAGTCAAAGGTCCGGGCAGGGGACAGATACGCAGTATTTT. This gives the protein CASSQRSGQGTDTQYF.

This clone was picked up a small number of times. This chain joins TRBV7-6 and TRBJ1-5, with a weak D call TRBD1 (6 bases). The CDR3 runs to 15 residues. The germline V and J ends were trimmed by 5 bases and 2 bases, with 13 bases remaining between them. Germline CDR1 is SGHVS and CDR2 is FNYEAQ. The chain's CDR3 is CASSPTGNGNQPQHF. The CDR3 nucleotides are TGTGCCAGCAGCCCCACAGGGAATGGCAATCAGCCCCAGCATTTT.

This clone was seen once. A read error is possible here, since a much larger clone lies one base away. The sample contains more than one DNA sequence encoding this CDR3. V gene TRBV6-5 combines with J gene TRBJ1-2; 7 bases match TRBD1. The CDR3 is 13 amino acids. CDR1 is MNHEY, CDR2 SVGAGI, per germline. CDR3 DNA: TGTGCCAGCAGTTACTCAGGGGGCCGGGGCTACACTTTC. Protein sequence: CASSYSGGRGYTF.

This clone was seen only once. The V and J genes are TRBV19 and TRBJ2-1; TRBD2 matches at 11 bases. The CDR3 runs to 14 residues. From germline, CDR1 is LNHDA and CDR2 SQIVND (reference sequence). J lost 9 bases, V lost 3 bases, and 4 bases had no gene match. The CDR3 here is CASSIGSGGVEQFF. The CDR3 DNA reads TGTGCCAGTAGTATTGGTAGCGGGGGGGTTGAGCAGTTCTTC.

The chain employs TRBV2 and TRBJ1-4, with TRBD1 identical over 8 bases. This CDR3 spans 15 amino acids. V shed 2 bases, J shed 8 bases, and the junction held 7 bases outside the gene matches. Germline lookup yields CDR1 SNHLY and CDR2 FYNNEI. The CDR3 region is CASSESWTGYEKLFF. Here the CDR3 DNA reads TGTGCCAGCAGTGAATCGTGGACAGGGTACGAAAAACTGTTTTTT.

CDR3 in amino acids: CASSVGGGGGTDTQYF. In DNA form, the CDR3 reads TGTGCCAGCAGCGTAGGGGGCGGGGGCGGCACAGATACGCAGTATTTT. V is TRBV9 and J is TRBJ2-3; TRBD2 is a possible D gene (7 bases). This CDR3 is built from 16 residues. The V gene lost 0 bases and the J gene lost 1 base, with 12 bases spanning the gap. CDR1 and CDR2 from the germline V gene are SGDLS and YYNGEE.

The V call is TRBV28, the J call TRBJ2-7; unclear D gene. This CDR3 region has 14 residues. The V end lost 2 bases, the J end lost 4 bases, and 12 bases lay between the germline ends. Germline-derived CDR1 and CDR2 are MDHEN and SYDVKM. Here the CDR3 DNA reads TGTGCCAGCAGTTTAAGCTACCAACCTTACGAGCAGTACTTC. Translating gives CASSLSYQPYEQYF.

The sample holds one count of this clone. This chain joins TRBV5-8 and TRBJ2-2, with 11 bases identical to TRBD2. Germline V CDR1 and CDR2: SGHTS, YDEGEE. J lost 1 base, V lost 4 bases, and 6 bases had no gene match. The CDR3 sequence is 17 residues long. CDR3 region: CASSRDLAGGNTGELFF. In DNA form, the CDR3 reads TGTGCCAGCAGCCGTGACCTAGCGGGGGGGAACACCGGGGAGCTGTTTTTT. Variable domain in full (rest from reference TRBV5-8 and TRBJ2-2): EAGVTQSPTHLIKTRGQQATLRCSPISGHTSVYWYQQALGLGLQFLLWYDEGEERNRGNFPPRFSGRQFPNYSSELNVNALELEDSALYLCASSRDLAGGNTGELFFGEGSRLTVL.

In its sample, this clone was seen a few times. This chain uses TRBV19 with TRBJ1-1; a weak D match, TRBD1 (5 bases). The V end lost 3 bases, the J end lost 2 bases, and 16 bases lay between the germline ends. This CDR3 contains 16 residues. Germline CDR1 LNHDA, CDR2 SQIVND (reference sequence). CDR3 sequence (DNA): TGTGCCAGTAGTATTTCCGGGGCCTGGAGAAACACTGAAGCTTTCTTT. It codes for CASSISGAWRNTEAFF.

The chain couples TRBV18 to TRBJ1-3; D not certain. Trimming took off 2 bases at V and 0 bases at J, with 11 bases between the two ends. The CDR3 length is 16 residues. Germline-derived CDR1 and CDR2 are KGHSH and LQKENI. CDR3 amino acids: CASSPRSVDSGNTIYF. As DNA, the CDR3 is TGTGCCAGCTCACCAAGGAGCGTCGACTCTGGAAACACCATATATTTT.

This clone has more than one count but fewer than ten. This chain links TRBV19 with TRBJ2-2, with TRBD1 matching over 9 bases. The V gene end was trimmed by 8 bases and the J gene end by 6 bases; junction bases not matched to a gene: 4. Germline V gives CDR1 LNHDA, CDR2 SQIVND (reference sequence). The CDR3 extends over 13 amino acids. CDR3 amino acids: CASGTGSAGELFF. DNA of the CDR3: TGTGCCAGTGGGACAGGGTCCGCCGGGGAGCTGTTTTTT.

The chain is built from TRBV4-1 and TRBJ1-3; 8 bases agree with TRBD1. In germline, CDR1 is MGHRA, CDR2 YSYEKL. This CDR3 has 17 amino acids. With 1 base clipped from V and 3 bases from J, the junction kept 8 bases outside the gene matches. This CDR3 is CASSQVTQGAVGNTIYF. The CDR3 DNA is TGCGCCAGCAGCCAAGTAACCCAGGGGGCGGTTGGAAACACCATATATTTT.

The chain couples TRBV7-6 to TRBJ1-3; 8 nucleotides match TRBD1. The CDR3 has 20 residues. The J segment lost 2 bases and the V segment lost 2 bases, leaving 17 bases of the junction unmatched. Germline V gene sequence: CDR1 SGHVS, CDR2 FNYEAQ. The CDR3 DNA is TGTGCCAGCAGCTTAAATAATGGTTTCAGGGGGCTATCAGCTGGAAACACCATATATTTT. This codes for CASSLNNGFRGLSAGNTIYF.

CDR3: CASSPLYEQYF. For the CDR3, the DNA is TGTGCCAGCAGCCCCCTCTACGAGCAGTACTTC. J is TRBJ2-7 and V is TRBV6-6; D is unresolved. CDR3 length: 11 residues. CDR1 is MNHNY, CDR2 SVGAGI, per germline (reference sequence). With 6 bases removed from V and 3 bases from J, the gap between germline ends came to 6 bases.

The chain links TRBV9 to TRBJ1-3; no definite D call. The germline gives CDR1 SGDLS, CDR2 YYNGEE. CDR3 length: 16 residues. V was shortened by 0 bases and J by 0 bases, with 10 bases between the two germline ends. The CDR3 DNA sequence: TGTGCCAGCAGCGTAGGTAGCCGCTTCTCTGGAAACACCATATATTTT. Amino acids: CASSVGSRFSGNTIYF.

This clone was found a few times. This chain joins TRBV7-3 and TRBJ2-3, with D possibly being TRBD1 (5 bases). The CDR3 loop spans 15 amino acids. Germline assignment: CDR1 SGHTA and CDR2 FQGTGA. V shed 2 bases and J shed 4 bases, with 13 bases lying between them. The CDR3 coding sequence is TGTGCCAGCAGCTTAGGGTTAGGCAGGGCAGATACGCAGTATTTT. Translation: CASSLGLGRADTQYF.

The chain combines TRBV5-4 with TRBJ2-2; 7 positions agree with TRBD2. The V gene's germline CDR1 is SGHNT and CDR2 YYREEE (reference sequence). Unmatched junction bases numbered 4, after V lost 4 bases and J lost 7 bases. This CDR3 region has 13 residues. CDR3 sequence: CASSRGVGGELFF. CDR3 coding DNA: TGTGCCAGCAGCCGGGGGGTCGGCGGGGAGCTGTTTTTT.

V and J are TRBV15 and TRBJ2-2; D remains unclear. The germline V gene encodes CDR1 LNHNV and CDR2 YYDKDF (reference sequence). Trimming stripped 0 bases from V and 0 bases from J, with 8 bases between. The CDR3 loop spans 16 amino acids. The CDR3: CATSRDPPANTGELFF. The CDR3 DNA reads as TGTGCCACCAGCAGAGATCCGCCCGCGAACACCGGGGAGCTGTTTTTT.

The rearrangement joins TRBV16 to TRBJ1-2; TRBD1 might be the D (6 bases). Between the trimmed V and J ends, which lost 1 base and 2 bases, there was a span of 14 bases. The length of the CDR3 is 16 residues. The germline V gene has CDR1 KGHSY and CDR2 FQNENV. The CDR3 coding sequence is TGTGCCAGCAGCCAATGGGCGTCCACAGGGAACTATGGCTACACCTTC. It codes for CASSQWASTGNYGYTF.

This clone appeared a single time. CDR3 region: CASSDPPGQSNYGYTF. The CDR3 coding sequence is TGTGCCAGCAGCGACCCCCCGGGACAGTCTAACTATGGCTACACCTTC. The genes are TRBV9 and TRBJ1-2; TRBD1 matches 7 bases. The CDR3 totals 16 residues. V lost 3 bases, J lost 0 bases, and 8 bases stayed unmatched. Germline values: CDR1 SGDLS, CDR2 YYNGEE.

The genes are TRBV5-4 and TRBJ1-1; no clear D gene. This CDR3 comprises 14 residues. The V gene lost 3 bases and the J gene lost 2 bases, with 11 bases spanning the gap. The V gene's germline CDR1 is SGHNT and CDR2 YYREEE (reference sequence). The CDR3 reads CASSSPGRNTEAFF. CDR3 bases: TGTGCCAGCAGCTCCCCAGGTCGAAACACTGAAGCTTTCTTT.

The CDR3 region is CASSSSVLGNQPQHF. The CDR3 bases are TGTGCCAGCAGCTCGTCGGTATTGGGCAATCAGCCCCAGCATTTT. The rearrangement uses TRBV5-5 and TRBJ1-5; D is uncertain. The V and J ends lost 3 bases and 2 bases respectively, with 12 bases between them. Looked up from germline, CDR1 is SGHKS and CDR2 is YYEKEE (reference sequence). CDR3 length equals 15 residues.

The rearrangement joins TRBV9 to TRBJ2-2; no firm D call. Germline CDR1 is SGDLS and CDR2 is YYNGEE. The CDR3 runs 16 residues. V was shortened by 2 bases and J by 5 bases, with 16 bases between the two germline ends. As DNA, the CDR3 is TGTGCCAGCAGCGTCACGCCGATCCAGGTTACCGGGGAGCTGTTTTTT. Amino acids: CASSVTPIQVTGELFF.

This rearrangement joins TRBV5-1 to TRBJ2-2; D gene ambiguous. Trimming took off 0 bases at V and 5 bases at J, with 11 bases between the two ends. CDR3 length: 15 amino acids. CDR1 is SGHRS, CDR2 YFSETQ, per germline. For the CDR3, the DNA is TGCGCCAGCAGCTTGGACCACACAGAAACCGGGGAGCTGTTTTTT. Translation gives CASSLDHTETGELFF. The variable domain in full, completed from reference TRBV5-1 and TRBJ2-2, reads KAGVTQTPRYLIKTRGQQVTLSCSPISGHRSVSWYQQTPGQGLQFLFEYFSETQRNKGNFPGRFSGRQFSNSRSEMNVSTLELGDSALYLCASSLDHTETGELFFGEGSRLTVL.

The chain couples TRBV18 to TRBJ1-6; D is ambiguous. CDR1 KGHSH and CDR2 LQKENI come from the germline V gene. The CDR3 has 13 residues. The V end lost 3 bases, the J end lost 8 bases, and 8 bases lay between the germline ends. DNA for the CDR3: TGTGCCAGCTCACCCAACCGGGATTCACCCCTCCACTTT. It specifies CASSPNRDSPLHF.

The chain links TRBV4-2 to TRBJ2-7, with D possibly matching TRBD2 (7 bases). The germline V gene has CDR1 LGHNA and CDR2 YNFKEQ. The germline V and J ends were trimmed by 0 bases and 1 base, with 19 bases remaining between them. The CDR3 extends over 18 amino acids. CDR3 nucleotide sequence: TGTGCCAGCAGCCAAGATTGGGGGGGCCAGATTTTATCCTACGAGCAGTACTTC. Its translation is CASSQDWGGQILSYEQYF.

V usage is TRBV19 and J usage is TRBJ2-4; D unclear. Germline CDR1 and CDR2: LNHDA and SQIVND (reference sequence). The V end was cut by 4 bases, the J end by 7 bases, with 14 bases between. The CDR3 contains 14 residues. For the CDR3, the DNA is TGTGCCAGTAGTAGCGGACCCACGAACAACATTCAGTACTTC. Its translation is CASSSGPTNNIQYF.

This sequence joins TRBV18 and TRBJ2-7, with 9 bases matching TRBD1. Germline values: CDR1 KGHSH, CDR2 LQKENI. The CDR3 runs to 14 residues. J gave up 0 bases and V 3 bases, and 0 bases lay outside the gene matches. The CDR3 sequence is CASSPGQGSYEQYF. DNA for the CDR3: TGTGCCAGCTCACCGGGACAGGGCTCCTACGAGCAGTACTTC.

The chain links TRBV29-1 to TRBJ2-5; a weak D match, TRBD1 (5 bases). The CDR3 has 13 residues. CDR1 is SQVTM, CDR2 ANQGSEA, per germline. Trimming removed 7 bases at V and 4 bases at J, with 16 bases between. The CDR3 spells CSGWTSEIETQYF. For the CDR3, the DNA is TGCAGCGGGTGGACATCGGAAATAGAGACCCAGTACTTC. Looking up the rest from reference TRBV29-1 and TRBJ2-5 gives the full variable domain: SAVISQKPSRDICQRGTSLTIQCQVDSQVTMMFWYRQQPGQSLTLIATANQGSEATYESGFVIDKFPISRPNLTFSTLTVSNMSPEDSSIYLCSGWTSEIETQYFGPGTRLLVL.

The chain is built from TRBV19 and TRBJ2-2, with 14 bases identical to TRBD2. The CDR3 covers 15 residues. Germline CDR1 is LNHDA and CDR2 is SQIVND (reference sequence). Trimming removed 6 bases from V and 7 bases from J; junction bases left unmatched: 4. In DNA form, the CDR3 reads TGTGCCAGTAGCGACGGGACTAGCGGGGGCGGGGAGCTGTTTTTT. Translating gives CASSDGTSGGGELFF.

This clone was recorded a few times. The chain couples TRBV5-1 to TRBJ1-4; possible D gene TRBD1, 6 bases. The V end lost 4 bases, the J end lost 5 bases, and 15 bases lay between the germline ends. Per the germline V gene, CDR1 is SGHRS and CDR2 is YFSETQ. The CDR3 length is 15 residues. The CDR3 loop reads CASSTSRTANEKLFF. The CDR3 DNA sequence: TGCGCCAGCAGCACCTCAAGGACAGCCAATGAAAAACTGTTTTTT.